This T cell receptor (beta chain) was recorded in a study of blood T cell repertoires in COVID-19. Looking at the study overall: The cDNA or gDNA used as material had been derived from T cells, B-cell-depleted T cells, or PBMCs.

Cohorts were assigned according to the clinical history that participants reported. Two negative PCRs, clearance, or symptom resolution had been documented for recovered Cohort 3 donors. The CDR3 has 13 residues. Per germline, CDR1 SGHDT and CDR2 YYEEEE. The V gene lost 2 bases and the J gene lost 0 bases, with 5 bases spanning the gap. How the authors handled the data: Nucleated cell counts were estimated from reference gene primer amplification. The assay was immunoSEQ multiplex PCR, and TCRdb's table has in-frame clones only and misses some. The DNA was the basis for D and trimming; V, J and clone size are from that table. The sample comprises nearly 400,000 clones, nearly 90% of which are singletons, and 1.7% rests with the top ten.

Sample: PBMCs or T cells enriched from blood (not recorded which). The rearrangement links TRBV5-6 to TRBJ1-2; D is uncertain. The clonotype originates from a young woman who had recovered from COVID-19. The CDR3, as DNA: TGTGCCAGCAGCTTCGGTGCTAACTATGGCTACACCTTC. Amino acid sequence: CASSFGANYGYTF.